The 26 T cell receptor beta chains presented below share a single source sample, sequenced in a study of response to subunit inactivated influenza vaccine. TCRdb used MiXCR to reprocess the RT-PCR reads, holding one entry per CDR3 protein. The sample contains over 650,000 distinct CDR3 sequences, about 18% of which appear only once. The starting material was PBMCs from blood, obtained 5 days after vaccination. The receptors were sampled from a man aged 45-65 years who received an inactivated influenza vaccine.

The V gene is TRBV7-2, the J gene TRBJ2-3, with no clear D. Trimming left V 6 bases short and J 10 bases short, with 26 bases between. Germline loops: CDR1 SGHTA, CDR2 FQGNSA. The CDR3 consists of 16 residues. The CDR3: CASSSPASAQGLAQYF. CDR3 in DNA: TGTGCCAGCAGTTCCCCGGCGAGCGCGCAAGGTCTTGCGCAGTATTTT.

V is TRBV9 and J is TRBJ2-7, with a possible D match to TRBD1 (6 bases). Trimming removed 3 bases from V and 0 bases from J, with 10 bases in between. Germline CDR1 and CDR2: SGDLS and YYNGEE. The CDR3 is 14 amino acids. CDR3 loop: CASSALQGSYEQYF. For the CDR3, the DNA is TGTGCCAGCAGCGCCCTACAGGGCTCCTACGAGCAGTACTTC. The complete variable domain, with remaining parts taken from reference TRBV9 and TRBJ2-7, reads DSGVTQTPKHLITATGQRVTLRCSPRSGDLSVYWYQQSLDQGLQFLIQYYNGEERAKGNILERFSAQQFPDLHSELNLSSLELGDSALYFCASSALQGSYEQYFGPGTRLTVT.

In its sample, this clonotype was seen a few times. This chain joins TRBV5-1 and TRBJ1-1; D not certain. Germline values: CDR1 SGHRS, CDR2 YFSETQ. Trimming cost V 4 bases and J 0 bases, with 13 bases left between them. This CDR3 spans 15 amino acids. The CDR3 bases are TGCGCCAGCAGCCCGGACGGCAGCATGAACACTGAAGCTTTCTTT. This sequence encodes CASSPDGSMNTEAFF. Combining the CDR3 with reference TRBV5-1 and TRBJ1-1 gives the whole variable domain KAGVTQTPRYLIKTRGQQVTLSCSPISGHRSVSWYQQTPGQGLQFLFEYFSETQRNKGNFPGRFSGRQFSNSRSEMNVSTLELGDSALYLCASSPDGSMNTEAFFGQGTRLTVV.

This clonotype was seen a handful of times. The chain combines TRBV3-1 with TRBJ1-2; D is unresolved. V shed 0 bases and J shed 8 bases, with 7 bases lying between them. The CDR3 is 12 amino acids. CDR1 and CDR2 from the germline V gene are LGHDT and YNNKEL (reference sequence). The CDR3 bases are TGTGCCAGCAGCCAAGATGAATCCGGCTACACCTTC. Protein product: CASSQDESGYTF.

This clonotype was seen a handful of times. The chain has TRBV4-3 and TRBJ2-3; 8 bases are a match to TRBD1. The trim removed 0 bases at V and 2 bases at J, leaving 4 bases unmatched. The V gene's germline CDR1 is LGHNA and CDR2 YSLEER. The length of the CDR3 is 16 residues. In DNA, the CDR3 is TGCGCCAGCAGCCAAGAAGGGGGACAGGTCACAGATACGCAGTATTTT. Its protein is CASSQEGGQVTDTQYF.

The chain couples TRBV6-1 to TRBJ2-3, with 9 bases lining up with TRBD2. V lost 6 bases, J lost 2 bases, and 9 bases stayed unmatched. The CDR3 length is 16 residues. Germline V gives CDR1 MNHNS, CDR2 SASEGT. The DNA of the CDR3 is TGTGCCAGCAGCCAAACGGGACTAGCTAACACAGATACGCAGTATTTT. This sequence encodes CASSQTGLANTDTQYF.

This clonotype was seen more than once but under ten times. V is TRBV2 and J is TRBJ1-5; TRBD1 is a possible D gene (6 bases). Germline assignment: CDR1 SNHLY and CDR2 FYNNEI. V was clipped by 1 base and J by 4 bases, with 11 bases between them. The CDR3 consists of 15 residues. The CDR3, as DNA: TGTGCCAGCAGTGAAGAGATAGGGGGGAATCAGCCCCAGCATTTT. The encoded protein is CASSEEIGGNQPQHF.

This chain connects TRBV27 to TRBJ2-3, with D maybe TRBD2 (7 bases). Germline V gene sequence: CDR1 MNHEY, CDR2 SMNVEV (reference sequence). Trimming stripped 5 bases from V and 4 bases from J, with 13 bases between. CDR3 size: 14 residues. The CDR3 reads CASSRGAPPDTQYF. In nucleotides, the CDR3 is TGTGCCAGCAGTCGGGGGGCCCCCCCAGATACGCAGTATTTT.

This clonotype was found a few times. The rearrangement uses TRBV20-1 and TRBJ2-1, with TRBD2 identical over 7 bases. CDR1 is DFQATT, CDR2 SNEGSKA, per germline (reference sequence). This CDR3 is built from 15 residues. V was clipped by 0 bases and J by 7 bases; unmatched bases: 9. The CDR3 DNA reads TGCAGTGCTAGAGAGCTACGCGGGAGAGGTAATGAGCAGTTCTTC. Protein: CSARELRGRGNEQFF.

This clonotype was seen a few times. This chain links TRBV19 with TRBJ1-4; 7 nucleotides agree with TRBD1. Trimming at V came to 4 bases and at J to 8 bases, leaving 7 bases not matched to a gene. The length of the CDR3 is 14 residues. Germline values: CDR1 LNHDA, CDR2 SQIVND (reference sequence). CDR3 nucleotide sequence: TGTGCCAGTAGTACAACAGGGGTGGGAGAAAAACTGTTTTTT. Protein: CASSTTGVGEKLFF.

This clonotype appeared many times. The chain recombines TRBV5-1 with TRBJ2-3; D is unclear. V dropped 4 bases and J dropped 9 bases, with 15 bases sitting between them. The CDR3 loop spans 13 amino acids. Germline V gene data show CDR1 as SGHRS and CDR2 as YFSETQ. CDR3 bases: TGCGCCAGCAGCCGCACACAAGACGGAACGCAGTATTTT. This sequence encodes CASSRTQDGTQYF.

The rearrangement links TRBV4-3 to TRBJ1-6; the D is unclear. Trimming pared 0 bases from V and 7 bases from J, leaving 10 bases between. The germline CDR1 and CDR2 sequences are LGHNA and YSLEER. The CDR3 is 15 residues long. CDR3 sequence (DNA): TGCGCCAGCAGCCAAGAGAGGGTGTGGAATTCACCCCTCCACTTT. Its protein is CASSQERVWNSPLHF.

J is TRBJ1-5 and V is TRBV4-2, with TRBD1 matching 9 bases. Germline CDR1 LGHNA, CDR2 YNFKEQ. The CDR3 covers 16 residues. Trimming cost V 3 bases and J 2 bases; bases outside gene matches: 5. CDR3 nucleotides: TGTGCCAGCAGCCAGGGACAGGGTAAGCGCAATCAGCCCCAGCATTTT. Translated: CASSQGQGKRNQPQHF.

V usage is TRBV4-3 and J usage is TRBJ2-3; possibly TRBD1 for D (7 bases). Trimming pared 4 bases from V and 6 bases from J, leaving 26 bases between. The CDR3 has 18 amino acids. Per germline, CDR1 LGHNA and CDR2 YSLEER. CDR3: CASSPRIPGAQGDDTQYF. The CDR3 DNA is TGCGCCAGCAGCCCCAGAATTCCGGGGGCCCAGGGGGACGATACGCAGTATTTT.

In this sample, this clonotype turned up many times. This chain links TRBV29-1 with TRBJ2-3; no clear D. This CDR3 contains 12 residues. Germline V CDR1 and CDR2: SQVTM, ANQGSEA. V was clipped by 4 bases and J by 5 bases, with 10 bases between them. CDR3 loop: CSVGAYRDTQYF. In nucleotides, the CDR3 is TGCAGCGTTGGGGCCTACAGAGATACGCAGTATTTT.

For this clonotype: Compared with germline, one end of the junction differs, possibly owing to a read error. This sequence joins TRBV20-1 and TRBJ2-1; 7 bases align to TRBD2. The germline V gene encodes CDR1 DFQATT and CDR2 SNEGSKA (reference sequence). The CDR3 has 16 residues. CDR3 coding DNA: TGCTGTGCTAGAGACCTGACTAGCAGCGACTACAATGAGCAGTTCTTC. Its translation is CCARDLTSSDYNEQFF.

This clonotype appeared a few times. The chain couples TRBV18 to TRBJ2-4; D not certain. Germline V gene lookup returns CDR1 KGHSH and CDR2 LQKENI. Trimming left V 2 bases short and J 6 bases short, with 11 bases between. This CDR3 has 14 amino acids. The CDR3 here is CASSPSSKANIQYF. For the CDR3, the DNA is TGTGCCAGCTCACCAAGTTCGAAAGCAAACATTCAGTACTTC.

The J gene is TRBJ2-6, the V gene TRBV5-1; no clear D gene. The germline gives CDR1 SGHRS, CDR2 YFSETQ. There are 15 residues in the CDR3. Trimming removed 4 bases from V and 4 bases from J, with 12 bases in between. DNA for the CDR3: TGCGCCAGCAGCCCGACAACGTCCGGGGCCAACGTCCTGACTTTC. This codes for CASSPTTSGANVLTF.

There are many counts of this clonotype. This chain uses TRBV4-3 with TRBJ2-1; TRBD2 matches at 9 bases. The CDR3 has 18 amino acids. CDR1 is LGHNA, CDR2 YSLEER, per germline. The V and J ends lost 0 bases and 4 bases, in that order; junction bases with no gene match: 10. The CDR3 region has the DNA TGCGCCAGCAGCCAAGACCCCTTCCTAGCGGGAATTTACAATGAGCAGTTCTTC. This translates into CASSQDPFLAGIYNEQFF.

This clonotype was recorded at least ten times. The V call is TRBV12-3 or TRBV12-4, the J call TRBJ2-7, with D unclear. The CDR3 consists of 13 residues. V lost 3 bases and J 2 bases, leaving 8 bases between the germline ends. The CDR3 bases are TGTGCCAGCAGTTTTGACAAAACCTACGAGCAGTACTTC. Encoded protein: CASSFDKTYEQYF.

CDR3 sequence reads: CASSVAHRQGVGELFF. The CDR3 bases are TGTGCCAGCAGCGTAGCTCACCGACAGGGAGTCGGGGAGCTGTTTTTT. The rearrangement uses TRBV9 and TRBJ2-2, with TRBD1 identical over 7 bases. This CDR3 is built from 16 residues. The V and J ends lost 0 bases and 7 bases, in that order; junction bases with no gene match: 9. CDR1 and CDR2 (germline): SGDLS, YYNGEE.

This clonotype was seen a handful of times. The J gene is TRBJ2-3, the V gene TRBV30; D is unclear. Germline V gene sequence: CDR1 GTSNPN, CDR2 SVGIG (reference sequence). V lost 4 bases to trimming and J lost 3 bases, with 20 bases between them. The CDR3 loop spans 16 amino acids. CDR3 sequence reads: CAWISRVFPLTDTQYF. The CDR3 DNA is TGTGCCTGGATTTCTAGGGTATTTCCCCTTACAGATACGCAGTATTTT.

This clonotype was found a few times. Since a much larger clone is just one base distant, this may be a read error. The V gene is TRBV7-2, the J gene TRBJ2-3; D is unresolved. Per germline, CDR1 SGHTA and CDR2 FQGNSA. V lost 5 bases to trimming and J lost 2 bases, with 5 bases between them. CDR3 length: 12 amino acids. The CDR3 DNA sequence: TGTGCCAGCAGCACCCACACAGATACGCAGTATTTT. Amino acids: CASSTHTDTQYF.

A few counts support this clonotype. V and J are TRBV10-3 and TRBJ1-2; TRBD1 matches at 7 bases. V shed 2 bases, J shed 6 bases, and the junction held 3 bases outside the gene matches. CDR3 length equals 13 residues. Germline CDR1 and CDR2: ENHRY and SYGVKD. DNA for the CDR3: TGTGCCATCAGTGAGAACAGGGGCCATGGCTACACCTTC. Translating it yields CAISENRGHGYTF.

This clonotype was observed many times. V and J are TRBV4-3 and TRBJ1-1, with a possible D match to TRBD1 (6 bases). CDR1 is LGHNA and CDR2 is YSLEER in the germline V gene. This CDR3 comprises 13 residues. Deletions cut 4 bases from V and 3 bases from J, with 9 bases between. In nucleotides, the CDR3 is TGCGCCAGCAGCCTACAGGGAGACACTGAAGCTTTCTTT. Encoded protein: CASSLQGDTEAFF.

This clonotype has more than one count but fewer than ten. V and J are TRBV7-8 and TRBJ2-5; 7 bases are shared with TRBD2. Germline V lookup: CDR1 SGHVS, CDR2 FQNEAQ. Unmatched junction bases numbered 7, after V lost 4 bases and J lost 5 bases. This CDR3 has 14 amino acids. CDR3 in amino acids: CASSSRGVGETQYF. CDR3 sequence (DNA): TGTGCCAGCAGCTCCCGGGGGGTGGGGGAGACCCAGTACTTC.